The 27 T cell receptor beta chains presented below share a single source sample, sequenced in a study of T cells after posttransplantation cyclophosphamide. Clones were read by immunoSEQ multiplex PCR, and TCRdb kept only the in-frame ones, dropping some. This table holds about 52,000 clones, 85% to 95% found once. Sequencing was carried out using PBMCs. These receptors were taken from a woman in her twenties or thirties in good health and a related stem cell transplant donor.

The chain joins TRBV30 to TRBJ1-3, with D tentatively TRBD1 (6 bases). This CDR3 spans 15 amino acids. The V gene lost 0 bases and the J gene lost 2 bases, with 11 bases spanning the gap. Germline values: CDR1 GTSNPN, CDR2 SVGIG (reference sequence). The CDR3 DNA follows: TGTGCCTGGAGTGTAGGCAGGGGCGCTGGAAACACCATATATTTT. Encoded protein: CAWSVGRGAGNTIYF.

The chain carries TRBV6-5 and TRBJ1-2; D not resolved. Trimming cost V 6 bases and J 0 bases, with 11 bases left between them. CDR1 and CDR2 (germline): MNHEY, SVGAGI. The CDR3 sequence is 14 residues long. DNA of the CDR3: TGTGCCAGCAGCTTAGTGTCCCCTAACTATGGCTACACCTTC. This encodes CASSLVSPNYGYTF.

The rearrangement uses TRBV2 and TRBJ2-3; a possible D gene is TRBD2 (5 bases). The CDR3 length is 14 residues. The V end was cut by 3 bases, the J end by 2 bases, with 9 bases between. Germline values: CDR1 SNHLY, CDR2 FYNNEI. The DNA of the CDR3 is TGTGCCAGCAGTGAGAGGGTACTCACAGATACGCAGTATTTT. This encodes CASSERVLTDTQYF.

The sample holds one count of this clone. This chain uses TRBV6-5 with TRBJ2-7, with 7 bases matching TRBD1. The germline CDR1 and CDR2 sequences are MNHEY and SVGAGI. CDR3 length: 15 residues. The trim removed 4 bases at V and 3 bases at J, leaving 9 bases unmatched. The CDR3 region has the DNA TGTGCCAGCAGTTCGAGGGACAGACGGGACTACGAGCAGTACTTC. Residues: CASSSRDRRDYEQYF.

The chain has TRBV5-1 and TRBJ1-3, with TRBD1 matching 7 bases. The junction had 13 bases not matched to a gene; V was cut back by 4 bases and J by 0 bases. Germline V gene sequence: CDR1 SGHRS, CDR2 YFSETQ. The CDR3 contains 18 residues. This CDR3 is CASSVGTASTPSGNTIYF. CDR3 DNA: TGCGCCAGCAGCGTCGGGACAGCCTCAACTCCCTCTGGAAACACCATATATTTT.

This CDR3 reads CASSQSRRQGKNIQYF. Written as DNA, the CDR3 is TGCGCCAGCAGTCAATCGCGGCGGCAGGGTAAAAACATTCAGTACTTC. This chain joins TRBV23-1 and TRBJ2-4; D might be TRBD1 (5 bases). TRBV23-1 is reported as an ORF; its role is uncertain. The CDR3 contains 16 residues. V lost 0 bases, J lost 4 bases, and 13 bases lay in between.

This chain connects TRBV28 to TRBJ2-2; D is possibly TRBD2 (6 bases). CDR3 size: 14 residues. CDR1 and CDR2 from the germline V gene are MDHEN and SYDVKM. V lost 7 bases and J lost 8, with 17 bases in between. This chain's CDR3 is CASKVFGSLGELFF. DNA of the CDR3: TGTGCCAGCAAGGTTTTCGGGAGTTTAGGGGAGCTGTTTTTT. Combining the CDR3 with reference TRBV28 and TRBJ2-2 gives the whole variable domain DVKVTQSSRYLVKRTGEKVFLECVQDMDHENMFWYRQDPGLGLRLIYFSYDVKMKEKGDIPEGYSVSREKKERFSLILESASTNQTSMYLCASKVFGSLGELFFGEGSRLTVL.

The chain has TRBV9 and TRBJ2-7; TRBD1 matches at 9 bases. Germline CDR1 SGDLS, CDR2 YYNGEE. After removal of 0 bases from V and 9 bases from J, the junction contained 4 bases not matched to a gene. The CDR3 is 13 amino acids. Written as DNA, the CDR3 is TGTGCCAGCAGCGTAGGGGACAGGGAACGGCAGTACTTC. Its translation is CASSVGDRERQYF.

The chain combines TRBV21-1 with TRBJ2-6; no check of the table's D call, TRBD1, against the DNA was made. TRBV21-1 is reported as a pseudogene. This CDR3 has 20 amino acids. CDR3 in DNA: TGTGCCAGCAGCAAAATACAAGGACAACAGCGCTGGAGAGGGGCCAACGTCCTGACTTTC. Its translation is CASSKIQGQQRWRGANVLTF.

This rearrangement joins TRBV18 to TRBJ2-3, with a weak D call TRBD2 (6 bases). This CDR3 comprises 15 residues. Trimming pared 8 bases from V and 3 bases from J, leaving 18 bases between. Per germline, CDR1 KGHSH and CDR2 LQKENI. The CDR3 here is CASRRDRGETDTQYF. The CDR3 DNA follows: TGTGCCAGCCGGAGGGATCGGGGAGAGACAGATACGCAGTATTTT.

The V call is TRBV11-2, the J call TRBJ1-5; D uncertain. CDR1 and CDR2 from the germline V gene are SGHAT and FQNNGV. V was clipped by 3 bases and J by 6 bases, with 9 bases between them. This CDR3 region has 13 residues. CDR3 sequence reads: CASSLELGQPQHF. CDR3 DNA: TGTGCCAGCAGCTTGGAGTTGGGTCAGCCCCAGCATTTT.

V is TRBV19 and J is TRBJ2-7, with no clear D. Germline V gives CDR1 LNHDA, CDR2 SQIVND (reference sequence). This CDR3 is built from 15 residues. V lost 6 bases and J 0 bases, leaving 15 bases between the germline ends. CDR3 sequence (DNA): TGTGCCAGTAGCTCGTTCCCCGCCAGCTCCTACGAGCAGTACTTC. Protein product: CASSSFPASSYEQYF.

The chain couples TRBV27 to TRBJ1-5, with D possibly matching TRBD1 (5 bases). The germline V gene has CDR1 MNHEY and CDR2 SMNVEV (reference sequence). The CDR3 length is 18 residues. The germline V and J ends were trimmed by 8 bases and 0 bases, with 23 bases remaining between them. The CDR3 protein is CASRRMQGQQSSNQPQHF. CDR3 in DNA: TGTGCCAGCCGGCGGATGCAGGGTCAGCAAAGTAGCAATCAGCCCCAGCATTTT.

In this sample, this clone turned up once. In nucleotides, the CDR3 is TGTGCCACCAGCGGTTCGTTGGTAGGGACAGGGCAGTTCAGGAGCAATCAGCCCCAGCATTTT. Its translation is CATSGSLVGTGQFRSNQPQHF. The J gene is TRBJ1-5, the V gene TRBV15, with 9 bases fitting TRBD1. The CDR3 loop spans 21 amino acids. The germline V gene encodes CDR1 LNHNV and CDR2 YYDKDF (reference sequence). Germline trimming cut 5 bases from V and 1 base from J; bases unmatched to any gene: 21.

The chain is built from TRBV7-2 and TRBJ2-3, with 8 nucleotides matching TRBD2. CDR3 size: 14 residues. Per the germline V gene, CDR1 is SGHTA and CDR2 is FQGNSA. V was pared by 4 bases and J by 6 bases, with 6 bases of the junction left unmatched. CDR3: CASSSPTGGDTQYF. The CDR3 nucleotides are TGTGCCAGCAGCTCCCCGACGGGGGGGGATACGCAGTATTTT.

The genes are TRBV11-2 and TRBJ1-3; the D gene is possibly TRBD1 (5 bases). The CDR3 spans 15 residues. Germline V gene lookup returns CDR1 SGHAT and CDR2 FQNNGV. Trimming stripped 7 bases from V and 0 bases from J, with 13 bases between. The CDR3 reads CASTNRPRSGNTIYF. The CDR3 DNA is TGTGCCAGCACCAACAGGCCCCGCTCTGGAAACACCATATATTTT.

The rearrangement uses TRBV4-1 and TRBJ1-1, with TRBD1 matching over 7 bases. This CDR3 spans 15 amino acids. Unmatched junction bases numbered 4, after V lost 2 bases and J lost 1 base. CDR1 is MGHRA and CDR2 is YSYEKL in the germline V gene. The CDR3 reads CASSQQGQSNTEAFF. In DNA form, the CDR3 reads TGCGCCAGCAGCCAACAGGGACAGTCGAACACTGAAGCTTTCTTT.

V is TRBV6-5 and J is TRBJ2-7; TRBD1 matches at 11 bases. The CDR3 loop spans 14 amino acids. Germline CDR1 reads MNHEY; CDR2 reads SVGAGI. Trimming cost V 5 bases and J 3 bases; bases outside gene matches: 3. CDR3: CASSGTGGVYEQYF. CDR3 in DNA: TGTGCCAGCAGTGGGACAGGGGGGGTCTACGAGCAGTACTTC.

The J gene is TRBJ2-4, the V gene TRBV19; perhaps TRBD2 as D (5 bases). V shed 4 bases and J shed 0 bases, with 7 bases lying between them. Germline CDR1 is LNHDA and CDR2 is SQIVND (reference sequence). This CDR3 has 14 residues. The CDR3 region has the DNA TGTGCCAGTAGTAGCCGGGAAGCCAAAAACATTCAGTACTTC. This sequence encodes CASSSREAKNIQYF.

The CDR3 here is CASSDLARTGELFF. The CDR3, as DNA: TGTGCCAGCAGTGATTTGGCTAGAACCGGGGAGCTGTTTTTT. The chain joins TRBV2 to TRBJ2-2, with D unclear. The CDR3 has 14 amino acids. V lost 3 bases, J lost 5 bases, and 10 bases lay in between. Germline V CDR1 and CDR2: SNHLY, FYNNEI.

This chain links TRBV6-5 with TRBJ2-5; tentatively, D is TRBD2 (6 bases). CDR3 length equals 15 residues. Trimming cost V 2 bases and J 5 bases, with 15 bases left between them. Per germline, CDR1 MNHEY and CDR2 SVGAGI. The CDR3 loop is CASSYAPSALETQYF. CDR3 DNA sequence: TGTGCCAGCAGTTACGCGCCTAGCGCCCTGGAGACCCAGTACTTC.

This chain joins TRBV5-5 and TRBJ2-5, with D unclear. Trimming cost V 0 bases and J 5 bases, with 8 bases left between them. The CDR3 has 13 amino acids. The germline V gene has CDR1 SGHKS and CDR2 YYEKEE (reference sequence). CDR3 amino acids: CASSLGRGETQYF. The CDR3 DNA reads TGTGCCAGCAGCTTGGGGAGAGGCGAGACCCAGTACTTC.

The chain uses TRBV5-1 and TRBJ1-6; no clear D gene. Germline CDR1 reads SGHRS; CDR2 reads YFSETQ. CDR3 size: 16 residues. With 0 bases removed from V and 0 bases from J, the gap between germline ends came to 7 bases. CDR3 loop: CASSLARNSYNSPLHF. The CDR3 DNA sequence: TGCGCCAGCAGCTTGGCGCGAAACTCCTATAATTCACCCCTCCACTTT.

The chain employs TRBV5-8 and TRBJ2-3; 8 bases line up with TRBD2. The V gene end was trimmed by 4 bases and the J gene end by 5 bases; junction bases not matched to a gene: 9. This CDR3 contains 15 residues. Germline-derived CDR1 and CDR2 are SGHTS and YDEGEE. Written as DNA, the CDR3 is TGTGCCAGCAGCGTCGGGGGGGGCCAGGGAGATACGCAGTATTTT. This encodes CASSVGGGQGDTQYF.

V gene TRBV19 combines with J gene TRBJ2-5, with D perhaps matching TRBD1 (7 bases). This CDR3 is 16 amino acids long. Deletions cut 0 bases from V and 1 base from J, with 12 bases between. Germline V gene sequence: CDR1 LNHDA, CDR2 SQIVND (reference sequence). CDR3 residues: CASSIDAQGGQETQYF. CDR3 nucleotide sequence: TGTGCCAGTAGTATAGATGCCCAGGGGGGCCAAGAGACCCAGTACTTC.

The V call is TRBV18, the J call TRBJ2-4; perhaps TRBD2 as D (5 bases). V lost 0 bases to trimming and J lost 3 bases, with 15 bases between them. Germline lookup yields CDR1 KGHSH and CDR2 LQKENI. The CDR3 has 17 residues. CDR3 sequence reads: CASSPPAGRDGKNIQYF. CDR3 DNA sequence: TGTGCCAGCTCACCACCGGCAGGCCGGGATGGCAAAAACATTCAGTACTTC.

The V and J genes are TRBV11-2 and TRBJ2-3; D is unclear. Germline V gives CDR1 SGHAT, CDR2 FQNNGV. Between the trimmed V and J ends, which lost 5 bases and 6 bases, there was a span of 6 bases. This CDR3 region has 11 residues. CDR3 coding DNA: TGTGCCAGCAGCCGAGAGGATACGCAGTATTTT. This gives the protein CASSREDTQYF.